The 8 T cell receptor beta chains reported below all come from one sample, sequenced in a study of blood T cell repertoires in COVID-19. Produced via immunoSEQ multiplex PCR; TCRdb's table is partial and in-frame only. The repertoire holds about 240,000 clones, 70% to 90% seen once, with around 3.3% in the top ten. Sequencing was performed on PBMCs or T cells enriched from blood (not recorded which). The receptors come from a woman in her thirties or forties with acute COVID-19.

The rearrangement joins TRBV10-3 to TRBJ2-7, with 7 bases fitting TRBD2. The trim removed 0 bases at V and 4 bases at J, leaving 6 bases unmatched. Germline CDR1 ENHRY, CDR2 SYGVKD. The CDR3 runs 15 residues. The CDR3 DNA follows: TGTGCCATCAGTGAGTCGGGGAGGGGCCTTTACGAGCAGTACTTC. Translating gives CAISESGRGLYEQYF.

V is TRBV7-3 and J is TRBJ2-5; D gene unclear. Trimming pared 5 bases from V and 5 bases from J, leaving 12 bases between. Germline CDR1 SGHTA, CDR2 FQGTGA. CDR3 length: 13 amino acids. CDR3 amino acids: CASSSGSGETQYF. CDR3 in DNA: TGTGCCAGCAGCAGTGGGTCCGGGGAGACCCAGTACTTC.

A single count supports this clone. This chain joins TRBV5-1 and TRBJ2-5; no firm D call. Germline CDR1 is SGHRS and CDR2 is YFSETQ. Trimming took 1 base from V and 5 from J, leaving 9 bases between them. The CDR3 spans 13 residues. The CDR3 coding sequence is TGCGCCAGCAGCTTGAATGGTGGCGAGACCCAGTACTTC. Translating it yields CASSLNGGETQYF.

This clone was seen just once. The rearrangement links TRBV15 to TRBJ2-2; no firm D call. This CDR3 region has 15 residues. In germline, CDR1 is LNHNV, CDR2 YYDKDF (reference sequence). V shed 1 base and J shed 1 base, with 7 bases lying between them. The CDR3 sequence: CATSRASGNTGELFF. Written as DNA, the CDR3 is TGTGCCACCAGCAGAGCGTCAGGGAACACCGGGGAGCTGTTTTTT.

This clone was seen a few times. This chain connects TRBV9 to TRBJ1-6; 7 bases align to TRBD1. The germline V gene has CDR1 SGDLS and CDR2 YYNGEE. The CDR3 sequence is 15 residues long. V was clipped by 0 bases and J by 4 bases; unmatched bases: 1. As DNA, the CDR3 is TGTGCCAGCAGCGTAGGGACAGGATATAATTCACCCCTCCACTTT. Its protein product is CASSVGTGYNSPLHF.

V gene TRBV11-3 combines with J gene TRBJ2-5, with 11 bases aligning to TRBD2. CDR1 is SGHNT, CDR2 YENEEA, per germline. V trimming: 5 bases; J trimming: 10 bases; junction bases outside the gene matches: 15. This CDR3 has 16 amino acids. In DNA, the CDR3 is TGTGCCAGCAGCGCTGGACTAGCGGGCCCCTTTGCGGGCCAGTACTTC. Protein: CASSAGLAGPFAGQYF.

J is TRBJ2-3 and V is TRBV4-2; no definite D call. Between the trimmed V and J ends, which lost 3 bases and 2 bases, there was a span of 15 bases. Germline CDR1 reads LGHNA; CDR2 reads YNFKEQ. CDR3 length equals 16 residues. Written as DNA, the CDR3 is TGTGCCAGCAGCCATGGGCGTCGTGGGTTCACAGATACGCAGTATTTT. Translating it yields CASSHGRRGFTDTQYF.

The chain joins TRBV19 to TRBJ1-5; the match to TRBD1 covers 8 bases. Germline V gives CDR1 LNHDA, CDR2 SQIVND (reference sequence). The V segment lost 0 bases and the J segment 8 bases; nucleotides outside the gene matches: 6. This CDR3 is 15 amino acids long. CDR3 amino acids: CASSIDQGAGEPQHF. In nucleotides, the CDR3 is TGTGCCAGTAGTATAGATCAGGGGGCGGGGGAGCCCCAGCATTTT.